These T cell receptor beta chains were read from a single sample in a study of cytomegalovirus exposure and HLA in healthy donors. Assay used: immunoSEQ multiplex PCR; TCRdb lists only in-frame clones, some missing. The table shows roughly 88,000 clones, with 76% occurring only once. Sequenced: PBMCs. These TCRs come from a man aged 30-40 years in good health and CMV-seropositive. Both conserved end residues are part of each CDR3. The D gene is left open where the match is weak. Not all rows give a size; the values are once, few, many and, for expanded clones, a class.

clone_size,j_call,d_call,v_call,cdr3_nt,cdr3_aa
few,TRBJ2-7,-,TRBV29-1,TGCAGCGTTGTGGCAGGGGACATGGGAGAGCAGTACTTC,CSVVAGDMGEQYF
-,TRBJ2-7,-,TRBV4-3,TGCGCCAGCAGCCACCAGACTAGCCCAGGGGATGAGCAGTACTTC,CASSHQTSPGDEQYF
once,TRBJ1-3,TRBD1,TRBV4-1,TGCGCCAGCAGCCAAAGGACAGGGACTAGCCAGCGGGGAAACACCATATATTTT,CASSQRTGTSQRGNTIYF
-,TRBJ2-1,TRBD1,TRBV5-1,TGCGCCAGCAGCAACGACAGGGACCCCTACAATGAGCAGTTCTTC,CASSNDRDPYNEQFF
-,TRBJ2-5,-,TRBV6-1,TGTGCCAGCAGTGGGGACTACCAAGAGACCCAGTACTTC,CASSGDYQETQYF
-,TRBJ2-1,TRBD2,TRBV5-1,TGCGCCAGCAGCCCCGGGACTAGCGACTACAATGAGCAGTTCTTC,CASSPGTSDYNEQFF
-,TRBJ2-5,-,TRBV4-2,TGTGCCAGCAGCCAAGAGGGCGGAGGATGGGAGACCCAGTACTTC,CASSQEGGGWETQYF
-,TRBJ2-1,-,TRBV11-2,TGTGCCAGCAGCGCCCGCCCTAGCTTCTCCTACAATGAGCAGTTCTTC,CASSARPSFSYNEQFF
-,TRBJ2-1,-,TRBV15,TGTGCCACCAGCAGAGGAGACAGGAATGAGCAGTTCTTC,CATSRGDRNEQFF
-,TRBJ1-4,-,TRBV5-1,TGCGCCAGCTCGCCGGGGGGGGATGAAAAACTGTTTTTT,CASSPGGDEKLFF
-,TRBJ1-2,-,TRBV15,TGTGCCACCAGCAGAGAGGAGGCGGGGTATGGCTACACCTTC,CATSREEAGYGYTF
once,TRBJ1-1,-,TRBV7-9,TGTGCCAGCAGCTTATTGGGGGGTAGAGCTTTCTTT,CASSLLGGRAFF
-,TRBJ1-1,-,TRBV29-1,TGCAGCGTTGAATGGGAGGGGCAGGGCACTGAAGCTTTCTTT,CSVEWEGQGTEAFF
-,TRBJ1-2,TRBD1,TRBV6-6,TGTGCCAGCAGTCACGGACAGGGCAGCCACTATGGCTACACCTTC,CASSHGQGSHYGYTF
-,TRBJ2-3,-,TRBV7-9,TGTGCCAGCAGCTCCCCACAGGCAGGAGATACGCAGTATTTT,CASSSPQAGDTQYF
-,TRBJ1-5,TRBD1,TRBV28,TGTGCCAGCAGACCTACTACAGGGGGCTTGGGTCAGCCCCAGCATTTT,CASRPTTGGLGQPQHF
-,TRBJ2-7,-,TRBV19,TGTGCCAGTAAGGGCGGGCCCGGCGAGCAGTACTTC,CASKGGPGEQYF
-,TRBJ1-6,-,TRBV10-3,TGTGCCCCGGCGGGGCTCCCAATTCGTAATTCACCCCTCCACTTT,CAPAGLPIRNSPLHF
-,TRBJ2-5,TRBD1,TRBV7-9,TGTTCCAGCCGCGACAGGGACGAAGAGACCCAGTACTTC,CSSRDRDEETQYF
few,TRBJ2-5,TRBD2,TRBV7-9,TGTGCCAGCAGCTCCAAGCGGGGGGGCCTTGAGACCCAGTACTTC,CASSSKRGGLETQYF
-,TRBJ2-7,-,TRBV14,TGTGCCAGCAGCTCCCTCCAGGGGCTCTACTACGAGCAGTACTTC,CASSSLQGLYYEQYF
few,TRBJ2-5,-,TRBV7-9,TGTGCCAGCAGCCTAAGAACGGAGACCCAGTACTTC,CASSLRTETQYF
-,TRBJ1-5,TRBD1,TRBV6-5,TGTGCCAGCAGACTAGGACAGGGGGTAGGACAGCCCCAGCATTTT,CASRLGQGVGQPQHF
once,TRBJ1-4,TRBD1,TRBV5-1,TGCGCCAGCAGCTTGCGGTGGGACAGTTCCTCAACTAATGAAAAACTGTTTTTT,CASSLRWDSSSTNEKLFF
-,TRBJ2-7,-,TRBV4-2,TGTGCCAGCAGCCTAAAAACGGGAGCCTCGCTACTCGAGCAGTACTTC,CASSLKTGASLLEQYF
-,TRBJ2-5,TRBD2,TRBV14,TGTGCCAGCAGCCAAGATCTTTTGGGACTAGCGGGAATACAGTACTTC,CASSQDLLGLAGIQYF
once,TRBJ2-1,TRBD2,TRBV9,TGTGCCAGCAGCGTACTCGGGACTAGCTACAATGAGCAGTTCTTC,CASSVLGTSYNEQFF
-,TRBJ2-5,-,TRBV29-1,TGCAGCGTTGAAGAGTGGTCAGGGTCCAAGTACCAAGAGACCCAGTACTTC,CSVEEWSGSKYQETQYF
-,TRBJ2-7,TRBD2,TRBV7-9,TGTGCCAGCAGTTTCCTAGCGGGAGGTCTCTACGAGCAGTACTTC,CASSFLAGGLYEQYF
-,TRBJ1-1,TRBD1,TRBV30,TGTGCCTGTACAGGGGGATACACTGAAGCTTTCTTT,CACTGGYTEAFF
-,TRBJ1-2,TRBD1,TRBV5-1,TGCGCCAGCAGCCCGATCGGACAGGGGGCGTTTGGCTACACCTTC,CASSPIGQGAFGYTF
-,TRBJ1-5,-,TRBV28,TGTGCCAGCAGTCCCTCGGGGGGAACTAATCAGCCCCAGCATTTT,CASSPSGGTNQPQHF
once,TRBJ2-2,-,TRBV7-9,TGTGCCAGCAGCCAAATGACTAGTACCGGGGAGCTGTTTTTT,CASSQMTSTGELFF
few,TRBJ2-5,-,TRBV5-4,TGTGCCAGCAGCCCAGGGGAGACCCAGTACTTC,CASSPGETQYF
-,TRBJ1-2,-,TRBV23-1,TGCGCCAGCAGTCAAGGAGGTCAGAAGGCCAACTATGGCTACACCTTC,CASSQGGQKANYGYTF
-,TRBJ1-5,-,TRBV6-1,TGTGCCAGCAGAACCCGGGTGGAGGGCAATCAGCCCCAGCATTTT,CASRTRVEGNQPQHF
-,TRBJ2-1,TRBD1,TRBV9,TGTGCCAGCAGCGTAGAGGGACAGATCAATGAGCAGTTCTTC,CASSVEGQINEQFF
-,TRBJ2-3,TRBD1,TRBV7-9,TGTGCCAGCGCAGGGGGCGGCACAGATACGCAGTATTTT,CASAGGGTDTQYF
few,TRBJ1-6,-,TRBV28,TGTGCCAGCAGTCTATCGACGGGGCCCCTCCACTTT,CASSLSTGPLHF
few,TRBJ2-3,-,TRBV6-5,TGTGCCAGCAGTTACTCGATAGCCAGCGTGGAGTATTTT,CASSYSIASVEYF
-,TRBJ1-2,-,TRBV19,TGTGCCAGTAGTATAAAAGAACAGGGTCTGAACTATGGCTACACCTTC,CASSIKEQGLNYGYTF
-,TRBJ2-7,TRBD2,TRBV28,TGTGCCAGCAGTTTAGTGGGTGGGATGGGATCTAGCGGGAGTTCCTACGAGCAGTACTTC,CASSLVGGMGSSGSSYEQYF
-,TRBJ2-3,TRBD2,TRBV25-1,TGTGCCAGCAGTCTCGGGACTAGAGATACGCAGTATTTT,CASSLGTRDTQYF
-,TRBJ2-7,TRBD2,TRBV7-2,TGTGCCAGCAGCTTAGCCCGGACTAGGTACGAGCAGTACTTC,CASSLARTRYEQYF